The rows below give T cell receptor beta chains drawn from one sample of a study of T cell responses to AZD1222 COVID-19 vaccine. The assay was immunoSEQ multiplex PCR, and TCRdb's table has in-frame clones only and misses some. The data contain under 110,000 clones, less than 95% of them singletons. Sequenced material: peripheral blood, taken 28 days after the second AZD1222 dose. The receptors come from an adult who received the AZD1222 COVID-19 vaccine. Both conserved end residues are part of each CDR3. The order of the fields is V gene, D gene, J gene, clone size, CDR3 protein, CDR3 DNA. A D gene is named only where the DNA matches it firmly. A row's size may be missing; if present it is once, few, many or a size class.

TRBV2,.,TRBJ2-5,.,CASSLGEFGTQYF,TGTGCCAGCAGTCTAGGGGAATTTGGGACCCAGTACTTC
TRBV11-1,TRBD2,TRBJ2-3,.,CASSFSAGETDTQYF,TGTGCCAGCAGCTTTTCAGCGGGGGAAACAGATACGCAGTATTTT
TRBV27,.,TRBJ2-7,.,CASALRGKYEQYF,TGTGCCAGCGCGCTGAGGGGCAAGTACGAGCAGTACTTC
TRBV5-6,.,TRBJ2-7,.,CASSLLGGTDTYEQYF,TGTGCCAGCAGCTTGTTAGGGGGGACGGACACCTACGAGCAGTACTTC
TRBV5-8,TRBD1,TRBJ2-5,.,CASSSGQGRETQYF,TGTGCCAGCAGCTCGGGACAGGGGAGGGAGACCCAGTACTTC
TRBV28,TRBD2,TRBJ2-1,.,CASSSSGGALLEQFF,TGTGCCAGCAGCTCAAGCGGGGGGGCGCTCCTTGAGCAGTTCTTC
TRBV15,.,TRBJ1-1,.,CATSGLDTEAFF,TGTGCCACCAGCGGACTGGACACTGAAGCTTTCTTT
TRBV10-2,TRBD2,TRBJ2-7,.,CASSEPPGAGGYYEQYF,TGCGCCAGCAGTGAGCCGCCCGGGGCGGGGGGGTATTACGAGCAGTACTTC
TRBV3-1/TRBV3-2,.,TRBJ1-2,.,CASSQEGGLYGYTF,TGTGCCAGCAGCCAAGAGGGTGGGCTTTATGGCTACACCTTC
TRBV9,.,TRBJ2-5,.,CASSVGGEASETQYF,TGTGCCAGCAGCGTAGGCGGGGAGGCCTCCGAGACCCAGTACTTC
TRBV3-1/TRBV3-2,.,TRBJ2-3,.,CASSQDASFTDTQYF,TGTGCCAGCAGCCAAGACGCCAGCTTCACAGATACGCAGTATTTT
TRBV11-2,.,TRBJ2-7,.,CASSLAAYEQYF,TGTGCCAGCAGCTTAGCTGCCTACGAGCAGTACTTC
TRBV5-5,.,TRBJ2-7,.,CASSLVYEQYF,TGTGCCAGCAGCTTGGTATACGAGCAGTACTTC
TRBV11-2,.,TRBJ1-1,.,CASTPGHQNTEAFF,TGTGCCAGCACCCCGGGACACCAGAACACTGAAGCTTTCTTT
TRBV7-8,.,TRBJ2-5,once,CASSYHSTGYQETQYF,TGTGCCAGCAGCTACCATTCCACGGGGTACCAAGAGACCCAGTACTTC
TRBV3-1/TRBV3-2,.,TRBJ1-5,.,CASSLGFQPQHF,TGTGCCAGCAGCCTGGGGTTTCAGCCCCAGCATTTT
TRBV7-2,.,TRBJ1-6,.,CASSPPRRPSPLHF,TGTGCCAGCAGCCCCCCCCGACGACCGTCACCCCTCCACTTT
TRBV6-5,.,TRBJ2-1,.,CASSTTGTPTVKQFF,TGTGCCAGCAGCACAACCGGGACACCAACCGTAAAGCAGTTCTTC
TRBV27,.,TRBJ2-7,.,CASRLLLGRYYEQYF,TGTGCCAGCCGCCTCCTTCTCGGACGATACTACGAGCAGTACTTC
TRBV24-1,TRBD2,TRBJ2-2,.,CATNSGAPTGELFF,TGTGCCACGAATAGCGGGGCCCCCACCGGGGAGCTGTTTTTT
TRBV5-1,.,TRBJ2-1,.,CASINEGDEQFF,TGCGCCAGCATCAATGAGGGGGATGAGCAGTTCTTC
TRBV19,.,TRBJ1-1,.,CASSERVIQANTEAFF,TGTGCCAGTAGCGAAAGGGTGATACAGGCGAACACTGAAGCTTTTTTT
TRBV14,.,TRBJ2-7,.,CASSQATIHEQYF,TGTGCCAGCAGCCAAGCAACGATCCACGAGCAGTACTTC
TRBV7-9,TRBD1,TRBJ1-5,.,CASSHDRVGQPQHF,TGTGCCAGCAGCCACGACAGGGTCGGGCAGCCCCAGCATTTT
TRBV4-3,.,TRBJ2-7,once,CASSQERTFEQYF,TGCGCCAGCAGCCAAGAACGGACATTCGAGCAGTACTTC
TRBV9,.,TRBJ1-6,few,CASSVRETYNSPLHF,TGTGCCAGCAGCGTCCGGGAGACGTACAATTCACCCCTCCACTTT
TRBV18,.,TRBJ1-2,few,CASSQRAIYGYTF,TGTGCCAGCTCACAACGAGCAATCTATGGCTACACCTTC
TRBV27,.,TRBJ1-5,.,CASTGGLDQPQHF,TGTGCCAGCACCGGGGGGCTGGATCAGCCCCAGCATTTT
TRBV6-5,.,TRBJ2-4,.,CASTNSRGAKNIQYF,TGTGCCAGCACTAATAGTCGGGGAGCCAAAAACATTCAGTACTTC
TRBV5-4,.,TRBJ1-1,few,CASSGLKWFF,TGTGCCAGCAGCGGCCTTAAGTGGTTCTTT
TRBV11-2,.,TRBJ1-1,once,CASSLSMNTEAFF,TGTGCCAGCAGCTTAAGTATGAACACTGAAGCTTTCTTT
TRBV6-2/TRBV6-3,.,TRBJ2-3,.,CASNPWGRGRTDTQYF,TGTGCCAGCAACCCCTGGGGCAGAGGGCGCACAGATACGCAGTATTTT
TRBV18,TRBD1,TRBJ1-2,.,CASSQGQGHGYTF,TGTGCCAGCTCACAGGGACAGGGCCATGGCTACACCTTC
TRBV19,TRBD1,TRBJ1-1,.,CASSITGGFGSTEAFF,TGTGCCAGTAGTATAACAGGGGGCTTTGGGAGCACTGAAGCTTTCTTT
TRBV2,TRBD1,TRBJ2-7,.,CASSEAGTGTWDEQYF,TGTGCCAGCAGTGAAGCGGGGACAGGGACGTGGGACGAGCAGTACTTC
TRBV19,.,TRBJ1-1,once,CASSIGEGVNTEAFF,TGTGCCAGTAGTATTGGTGAGGGGGTGAACACTGAAGCTTTCTTT
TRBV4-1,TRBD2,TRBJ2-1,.,CASSQAPGLAGESSYNEQFF,TGCGCCAGCAGCCAAGCCCCCGGACTAGCGGGGGAGAGCTCCTACAATGAGCAGTTCTTC
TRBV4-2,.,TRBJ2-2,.,CASSQGSLAPTGELFF,TGTGCCAGCAGCCAAGGGTCCCTAGCCCCCACCGGGGAGCTGTTTTTT
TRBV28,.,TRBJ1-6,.,CASSSGRALHF,TGTGCCAGCAGTTCGGGCAGGGCCCTCCACTTT
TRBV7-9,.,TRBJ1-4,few,CASSRVNEKLFF,TGTGCCAGCAGTCGAGTTAATGAAAAACTGTTTTTT
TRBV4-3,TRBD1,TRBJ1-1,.,CASSLIQGGNTEAFF,TGCGCCAGCAGCCTAATACAGGGGGGGAACACTGAAGCTTTCTTT